The rows below give T cell receptor beta chains drawn from one sample of a study of blood T cells in healthy people across ages. One entry per CDR3 protein results from TCRdb running MiXCR on the 5' RACE reads. The repertoire holds fewer than 650,000 distinct CDR3 sequences, with around 27% as singletons. These sequences were also reported in another study, on T cells of mothers and their children.

Sequences were obtained from blood. These receptors were obtained from a boy between 2 and 15 years old in good health. Each CDR3 is given without its conserved first and last residue.

j_call v_call cdr3_aa
TRBJ1-4 TRBV9 ASSVGGGGANEKLF
TRBJ1-3 TRBV7-9 ASSLARVASGNTIY
TRBJ2-3 TRBV19 ASSSGQGADTQY
NA TRBV21-1 ASSKETTSGRPNEQF
TRBJ1-1 TRBV15 ATSRDTRDRVGTEAF
TRBJ1-1 TRBV10-3 AISEGRAPEAF
NA TRBV20-1 SALLSAYEQY
TRBJ2-1 TRBV6-5 ASSYRPGTSGYNEQF
TRBJ2-5 TRBV15 ATSSGGQGMVLD
TRBJ2-7 TRBV27 ASSPNGGRPYEQY
TRBJ2-5 TRBV4-3 ASSKSVDPQETQY
TRBJ2-4 TRBV19 ASSPGSPLLNIQY
TRBJ2-4 TRBV13 ASSLGTGEENIQY
TRBJ2-7 TRBV10-3 AISEGSHEQY
NA TRBV12-3/TRBV12-4 ASEGREQY
TRBJ1-2 TRBV25-1 ASSDPGSLGANYGYT
TRBJ2-1 TRBV5-1 ASSPRRTIDEQF
NA TRBV27 ASSLAKGNEQY
TRBJ2-1 TRBV30 ACGTSVNEQF
TRBJ2-4 TRBV9 ASSAGQGSDQY
TRBJ2-3 TRBV3-1 ASSPSGGVDTQY
TRBJ1-4 TRBV12-3/TRBV12-4 ASSLAGANNEKLF
TRBJ2-1 TRBV5-1 ASRLAGGPSNEQF
TRBJ2-6 TRBV13 ASSPPSGANVLT
TRBJ2-1 TRBV10-2 ASSADRKSYNEQF
TRBJ2-7 TRBV20-1 SADSTGAPYEQY
TRBJ2-2 TRBV4-3 ASSLGGRSSTGELF
TRBJ1-1 TRBV5-8 ASSPDSFTEAF
TRBJ2-5 TRBV7-9 ASSLSTSGGFQETQY
TRBJ2-5 TRBV12-3/TRBV12-4 ASSFLSRGETQY
TRBJ2-1 TRBV10-3 AIGSRESSYNEQF
TRBJ2-7 TRBV12-3/TRBV12-4 ASSVGTAISYEQY
TRBJ2-3 TRBV7-9 ASSSPTDTQY
TRBJ2-7 TRBV29-1 SVASGGTRGGEQY
TRBJ2-7 TRBV7-9 ASSLGERHEQY
TRBJ2-7 TRBV6-2/TRBV6-3 ASSRQGVSYEQY
NA TRBV27 ASRPTRGADSYEQY
TRBJ2-5 TRBV29-1 SVGVETQY
TRBJ2-4 TRBV14 ASSQDRYIQY
TRBJ2-5 TRBV3-1 ASSQDFGLH
TRBJ2-5 TRBV7-9 ASSPGLEETQY